This T cell receptor (beta chain) came from a study of blood T cell repertoires in COVID-19. This CDR3 is 18 amino acids long. V was clipped by 0 bases and J by 3 bases, with 17 bases between them. The germline gives CDR1 MGHDK, CDR2 SYGVNS. Profiling relied on immunoSEQ multiplex PCR, and the TCRdb table lists in-frame clones only, not all of them. The table has 250,000 to 350,000 clones, approximately 90% seen once. The sequence came from a woman aged 45-59 years with active or convalescent COVID-19. The J gene is TRBJ1-4, the V gene TRBV25-1; the D gene is possibly TRBD1 (5 bases). Sequenced sample: peripheral blood. The CDR3: CASSEYLGHQAPNEKLFF. Here the CDR3 DNA reads TGTGCCAGCAGTGAATATCTAGGACACCAAGCTCCTAATGAAAAACTGTTTTTT.